The next 22 T cell receptor beta chains were all read from a single sample in a study of OX40 agonist ivuxolimab in advanced cancers. Sequencing was performed with immunoSEQ multiplex PCR; in TCRdb, only in-frame clones are kept and a portion is missing. The sample shows 50,000 to 70,000 clones, roughly nine tenths of them seen only once. This specimen was CD4+ or CD8+ T cells sorted from blood, taken in a trial of the OX40 agonist ivuxolimab. The receptors were sampled from an adult with an advanced solid tumor such as melanoma, head and neck, liver or kidney cancer.

The chain joins TRBV27 to TRBJ1-2; 10 bases line up with TRBD1. This CDR3 region has 14 residues. J was trimmed by 2 bases and V by 4 bases; bases with no gene match: 1. Germline lookup yields CDR1 MNHEY and CDR2 SMNVEV (reference sequence). The CDR3 spells CASSWGQGNYGYTF. CDR3 coding DNA: TGTGCCAGCAGTTGGGGACAGGGGAACTATGGCTACACCTTC.

The V gene is TRBV28, the J gene TRBJ2-7; 7 bases map to TRBD1. The germline V gene encodes CDR1 MDHEN and CDR2 SYDVKM. The ends lost 5 bases at V and 1 base at J; junction bases unmatched: 5. This CDR3 has 14 amino acids. This chain's CDR3 is CASSPRGLSYEQYF. CDR3 nucleotides: TGTGCCAGCAGTCCTAGGGGGCTTTCCTACGAGCAGTACTTC.

The chain employs TRBV27 and TRBJ2-1; TRBD2 aligns across 7 bases. The CDR3 has 15 residues. CDR1 and CDR2 (germline): MNHEY, SMNVEV (reference sequence). V shed 8 bases, J shed 3 bases, and the junction held 10 bases outside the gene matches. The CDR3 DNA follows: TGTGCCAGCCGGGACGGGGAGGGCTTCTACAATGAGCAGTTCTTC. It is translated as CASRDGEGFYNEQFF.

The V gene is TRBV28, the J gene TRBJ2-7; 14 bases align to TRBD2. The germline V gene has CDR1 MDHEN and CDR2 SYDVKM. V shed 6 bases and J 2 bases; nucleotides not matched to a gene: 9. This CDR3 is 17 amino acids long. In DNA form, the CDR3 reads TGTGCCAGCAGGTCGGGACTAGCGGGAGCCCTAACCTACGAGCAGTACTTC. It is translated as CASRSGLAGALTYEQYF.

The rearrangement uses TRBV30 and TRBJ1-4; D not resolved. This CDR3 is 13 amino acids long. Germline V CDR1 and CDR2: GTSNPN, SVGIG (reference sequence). V was clipped by 2 bases and J by 0 bases, with 4 bases between them. This CDR3 reads CAWSLATNEKLFF. CDR3 nucleotides: TGTGCCTGGAGTTTGGCAACTAATGAAAAACTGTTTTTT.

The chain is built from TRBV7-2 and TRBJ2-7; unclear D gene. Germline-derived CDR1 and CDR2 are SGHTA and FQGNSA. The V end was cut by 1 base, the J end by 0 bases, with 10 bases between. The length of the CDR3 is 15 residues. The CDR3 DNA follows: TGTGCCAGCAGCTTAGTGGGCGACCCCTCCTACGAGCAGTACTTC. Its translation is CASSLVGDPSYEQYF.

This clone turned up a few times. V and J are TRBV19 and TRBJ1-5; 9 bases fit TRBD1. The CDR3 contains 14 residues. Trimming at V came to 10 bases and at J to 2 bases, leaving 6 bases not matched to a gene. CDR1 is LNHDA, CDR2 SQIVND, per germline (reference sequence). The CDR3 spells CATKDRGGNQPQHF. The CDR3 DNA reads TGTGCCACCAAGGACAGGGGTGGCAATCAGCCCCAGCATTTT.

This chain joins TRBV5-6 and TRBJ2-7; D unclear. Germline values: CDR1 SGHDT, CDR2 YYEEEE. Trimming took off 3 bases at V and 2 bases at J, with 9 bases between the two ends. The CDR3 runs to 13 residues. CDR3 DNA: TGTGCCAGCAGCTCAAACGGCCCCTACGAGCAGTACTTC. Protein sequence: CASSSNGPYEQYF.

This clone was counted once. The rearrangement uses TRBV27 and TRBJ2-1; D not certain. This CDR3 region has 13 residues. V was shortened by 7 bases and J by 0 bases, with 7 bases between the two germline ends. Germline V lookup: CDR1 MNHEY, CDR2 SMNVEV (reference sequence). For the CDR3, the DNA is TGTGCCAGCAAGGCAGTCTCCTACAATGAGCAGTTCTTC. It yields the protein CASKAVSYNEQFF.

This clone is a singleton in its sample. The chain uses TRBV10-3 and TRBJ2-6; TRBD1 matches at 8 bases. V lost 7 bases, J lost 0 bases, and 5 bases stayed unmatched. The CDR3 contains 16 residues. Germline CDR1 and CDR2: ENHRY and SYGVKD. CDR3 sequence: CAIKGQGHSGANVLTF. The CDR3 coding sequence is TGTGCCATCAAAGGACAGGGACACTCTGGGGCCAACGTCCTGACTTTC.

This clone was observed a handful of times. DNA of the CDR3: TGTGCCAGCAGCCCTCGCCGGGGGCCTAACAATGAGCAGTTCTTC. It specifies CASSPRRGPNNEQFF. This chain connects TRBV11-1 to TRBJ2-1; D is tentatively TRBD1 or TRBD2 (6 bases each). Trimming stripped 5 bases from V and 5 bases from J, with 16 bases between. The CDR3 loop spans 15 amino acids. The V gene's germline CDR1 is SGHAT and CDR2 FQDESV (reference sequence). Looking up the rest from reference TRBV11-1 and TRBJ2-1 gives the full variable domain: EAEVAQSPRYKITEKSQAVAFWCDPISGHATLYWYRQILGQGPELLVQFQDESVVDDSQLPKDRFSAERLKGVDSTLKIQPAELGDSAMYLCASSPRRGPNNEQFFGPGTRLTVL.

This clone was observed a few times. This sequence joins TRBV6-5 and TRBJ2-7, with D perhaps assigned TRBD1 or TRBD2 (6 bases each). CDR3 length: 14 residues. Trimming took off 8 bases at V and 2 bases at J, with 16 bases between the two ends. CDR1 MNHEY and CDR2 SVGAGI come from the germline V gene. DNA of the CDR3: TGTGCCAGCTGGGGGGCGGACAATACCTACGAGCAGTACTTC. It specifies CASWGADNTYEQYF.

The rearrangement uses TRBV27 and TRBJ2-3; D call uncertain. The CDR3 runs 17 residues. Deletions cut 5 bases from V and 2 bases from J, with 20 bases between. Per the germline V gene, CDR1 is MNHEY and CDR2 is SMNVEV (reference sequence). This chain's CDR3 is CASSTLTRADDTDTQYF. In DNA, the CDR3 is TGTGCCAGCAGTACTCTTACTCGGGCGGACGACACAGATACGCAGTATTTT.

The chain joins TRBV5-4 to TRBJ2-1, with 9 bases that match TRBD2. Trimming took 2 bases from V and 8 from J; bases not matched to a gene: 20. CDR1 and CDR2 (germline): SGHNT, YYREEE (reference sequence). This CDR3 is 19 amino acids long. The CDR3 bases are TGTGCCAGCAGCTTAGAAGGCGGGAGGGCCGGAGCTGCGAGCGATGAGCAGTTCTTC. It specifies CASSLEGGRAGAASDEQFF.

V and J are TRBV9 and TRBJ2-1, with D hard to call. The CDR3 totals 12 residues. Trimming removed 2 bases from V and 5 bases from J, with 5 bases in between. Germline lookup yields CDR1 SGDLS and CDR2 YYNGEE. The CDR3 spells CASSVTNNEQFF. CDR3 DNA sequence: TGTGCCAGCAGCGTGACGAACAATGAGCAGTTCTTC. The full variable domain, in which reference TRBV9 and TRBJ2-1 provide the parts outside the CDR3, is DSGVTQTPKHLITATGQRVTLRCSPRSGDLSVYWYQQSLDQGLQFLIQYYNGEERAKGNILERFSAQQFPDLHSELNLSSLELGDSALYFCASSVTNNEQFFGPGTRLTVL.

The chain carries TRBV4-2 and TRBJ2-7, with D possibly TRBD2 on 6 matching bases. Looked up from germline, CDR1 is LGHNA and CDR2 is YNFKEQ. The CDR3 totals 16 residues. Trimming pared 0 bases from V and 3 bases from J, leaving 15 bases between. The CDR3 sequence is CASSQEDRGTFYEQYF. The DNA of the CDR3 is TGTGCCAGCAGCCAAGAGGATCGGGGGACGTTCTACGAGCAGTACTTC.

The J gene is TRBJ2-7, the V gene TRBV7-9; D might be TRBD1 (6 bases). V was trimmed by 3 bases and J by 5 bases, leaving 14 bases between them. The CDR3 spans 14 residues. The V gene's germline CDR1 is SEHNR and CDR2 FQNEAQ (reference sequence). DNA for the CDR3: TGTGCCAGCAGCTTTACAGGGCCCGGGGACGAGCAGTACTTC. Translation: CASSFTGPGDEQYF.

The chain is built from TRBV7-9 and TRBJ2-7; 7 bases match TRBD1. This CDR3 comprises 15 residues. The ends lost 4 bases at V and 2 bases at J; junction bases unmatched: 8. Germline V gene sequence: CDR1 SEHNR, CDR2 FQNEAQ (reference sequence). The DNA for the CDR3 is TGTGCCAGCAGCTCAGGAGACAGGGACCCCTACGAGCAGTACTTC. Translated, it gives CASSSGDRDPYEQYF.

This chain joins TRBV7-9 and TRBJ2-5; the D is unclear. Germline V gene data show CDR1 as SEHNR and CDR2 as FQNEAQ (reference sequence). The length of the CDR3 is 14 residues. Trimming shortened V by 4 bases and J by 0 bases, and 9 bases separated the two germline ends. DNA of the CDR3: TGTGCCAGCAGCTGGGTATGGGACCAAGAGACCCAGTACTTC. Residues: CASSWVWDQETQYF.

This chain joins TRBV2 and TRBJ2-3; D is ambiguous. The V gene lost 8 bases and the J gene lost 1 base, with 10 bases spanning the gap. The CDR3 extends over 13 amino acids. The germline V gene has CDR1 SNHLY and CDR2 FYNNEI. The DNA for the CDR3 is TGTGCCAGCCGGCAGCCGGGCACAGATACGCAGTATTTT. Residues: CASRQPGTDTQYF.

The chain joins TRBV2 to TRBJ2-1; D unclear. Germline V gives CDR1 SNHLY, CDR2 FYNNEI. The CDR3 sequence is 15 residues long. The germline V and J ends were trimmed by 1 base and 6 bases, with 13 bases remaining between them. CDR3 residues: CASSEGPPPGNEQFF. CDR3 bases: TGTGCCAGCAGTGAAGGGCCACCTCCGGGCAATGAGCAGTTCTTC.

This clone was seen more than once but under ten times. The V call is TRBV10-1, the J call TRBJ1-1; unclear D gene. This CDR3 spans 11 amino acids. Germline V gives CDR1 WNHNN, CDR2 SYGVQD (reference sequence). Trimming took off 6 bases at V and 2 bases at J, with 4 bases between the two ends. Here the CDR3 reads CASSDNTEAFF. The DNA of the CDR3 is TGCGCCAGCAGCGACAACACTGAAGCTTTCTTT.